One sample yielded the 20 T cell receptor beta chains listed below, sequenced in a study of T cell responses to AZD1222 COVID-19 vaccine. Here immunoSEQ multiplex PCR was the method, and the copy in TCRdb shows in-frame clones only, minus some. The data hold 25,000 to 30,000 clones, with around 80% observed a single time. Sequenced material: peripheral blood, taken on day 0 of AZD1222 vaccination. All receptors derive from an adult in good health.

V usage is TRBV11-2 and J usage is TRBJ1-4; a weak D match, TRBD1 (5 bases). The V end was cut by 3 bases, the J end by 3 bases, with 8 bases between. Germline V gene data show CDR1 as SGHAT and CDR2 as FQNNGV. This CDR3 has 14 residues. The CDR3 coding sequence is TGTGCCAGCAGCTTCAGGGAGGCTAATGAAAAACTGTTTTTT. It yields the protein CASSFREANEKLFF.

The V and J genes are TRBV7-9 and TRBJ2-7, with 11 bases identical to TRBD1. The V gene end was trimmed by 5 bases and the J gene end by 2 bases; junction bases not matched to a gene: 11. The CDR3 contains 17 residues. Looked up from germline, CDR1 is SEHNR and CDR2 is FQNEAQ (reference sequence). Here the CDR3 reads CASSPQPGQGGTYEQYF. The CDR3 DNA reads as TGTGCCAGCAGCCCCCAACCGGGACAGGGGGGAACCTACGAGCAGTACTTC.

This chain links TRBV7-2 with TRBJ2-1; TRBD2 aligns across 9 bases. The germline gives CDR1 SGHTA, CDR2 FQGNSA. The V gene end was trimmed by 3 bases and the J gene end by 13 bases; junction bases not matched to a gene: 16. CDR3 length equals 16 residues. This CDR3 is CASSLIAGAANGEQFF. The CDR3 DNA follows: TGTGCCAGCAGCTTGATAGCGGGGGCCGCAAATGGGGAACAGTTCTTC.

The V gene is TRBV5-4, the J gene TRBJ1-2; 8 bases map to TRBD1. V trimming: 4 bases; J trimming: 2 bases; junction bases outside the gene matches: 10. Germline CDR1 is SGHNT and CDR2 is YYREEE (reference sequence). This CDR3 region has 16 residues. As DNA, the CDR3 is TGTGCCAGCAGCCTGGGTGGAGCAGGGGGCAACTATGGCTACACCTTC. Its translation: CASSLGGAGGNYGYTF.

The chain carries TRBV5-4 and TRBJ1-1; D might be TRBD1 (5 bases). V was trimmed by 4 bases and J by 6 bases, leaving 13 bases between them. CDR3 length equals 13 residues. Germline lookup yields CDR1 SGHNT and CDR2 YYREEE (reference sequence). CDR3 region: CASSPVGGAEAFF. In DNA, the CDR3 is TGTGCCAGCAGCCCCGTTGGGGGGGCTGAAGCTTTCTTT.

This clone has just a few counts. The rearrangement joins TRBV10-1 to TRBJ2-1, with a tentative D call TRBD2 (7 bases). The CDR3 has 15 residues. Germline V gene sequence: CDR1 WNHNN, CDR2 SYGVQD (reference sequence). V was shortened by 2 bases and J by 7 bases, with 15 bases between the two germline ends. The CDR3 DNA follows: TGCGCCAGCAGTGAGAATACGGGGGGCGGGAATGAGCAGTTCTTC. As protein: CASSENTGGGNEQFF.

The chain couples TRBV7-2 to TRBJ1-2; 7 nucleotides agree with TRBD1. The CDR3 is 18 residues long. V lost 4 bases, J lost 2 bases, and 16 bases stayed unmatched. Germline lookup yields CDR1 SGHTA and CDR2 FQGNSA. The CDR3 DNA sequence: TGTGCCAGCAGCTCCTACAGGGGAGACTTCGTCCCCAACTATGGCTACACCTTC. It yields the protein CASSSYRGDFVPNYGYTF.

V gene TRBV19 combines with J gene TRBJ1-3; no clear D gene. Looked up from germline, CDR1 is LNHDA and CDR2 is SQIVND (reference sequence). V lost 7 bases, J lost 0 bases, and 13 bases lay in between. This CDR3 comprises 15 residues. The CDR3 spells CASKLGSNSGNTIYF. For the CDR3, the DNA is TGTGCCAGTAAATTGGGCAGCAACTCTGGAAACACCATATATTTT.

This clone was observed a handful of times. CDR3 protein: CASSSGPGRSPLHF. CDR3 sequence (DNA): TGTGCCAGCAGCTCCGGGCCGGGCCGCTCACCCCTCCACTTT. V gene TRBV11-2 combines with J gene TRBJ1-6; no firm D call. Between the trimmed V and J ends, which lost 4 bases and 10 bases, there was a span of 14 bases. Looked up from germline, CDR1 is SGHAT and CDR2 is FQNNGV. This CDR3 region has 14 residues.

This rearrangement joins TRBV18 to TRBJ2-4, with a weak D call TRBD2 (5 bases). CDR3 length: 16 residues. The V gene lost 2 bases and the J gene lost 0 bases, with 11 bases spanning the gap. Germline-derived CDR1 and CDR2 are KGHSH and LQKENI. This CDR3 reads CASSPGRDLAKNIQYF. CDR3 nucleotide sequence: TGTGCCAGCTCACCAGGCCGGGATCTAGCCAAAAACATTCAGTACTTC.

The chain joins TRBV4-1 to TRBJ2-2; TRBD2 matches at 8 bases. Germline-derived CDR1 and CDR2 are MGHRA and YSYEKL. The ends lost 0 bases at V and 0 bases at J; junction bases unmatched: 6. The CDR3 consists of 18 residues. The CDR3 nucleotides are TGCGCCAGCAGCCAAGAAAGGGCGGGGGGCTCGAACACCGGGGAGCTGTTTTTT. Translation gives CASSQERAGGSNTGELFF.

The rearrangement uses TRBV9 and TRBJ2-3, with TRBD2 matching over 7 bases. Germline V gene lookup returns CDR1 SGDLS and CDR2 YYNGEE. The length of the CDR3 is 15 residues. The V segment lost 2 bases and the J segment 0 bases; nucleotides outside the gene matches: 3. The CDR3 sequence is CASSVGGGSTDTQYF. The CDR3 DNA follows: TGTGCCAGCAGCGTGGGGGGAGGGAGCACAGATACGCAGTATTTT.

In regard to this clone: Other nucleotide sequences in the sample specify the same CDR3. The chain links TRBV13 to TRBJ1-1; D is ambiguous. V was clipped by 0 bases and J by 1 base, with 3 bases between them. This CDR3 comprises 13 residues. CDR1 PRHDT and CDR2 FYEKMQ come from the germline V gene (reference sequence). CDR3 amino acids: CASSLGQNTEAFF. The CDR3, as DNA: TGTGCCAGCAGCTTAGGACAGAACACTGAAGCTTTCTTT.

By sample fraction, this clone is medium-sized (0.01 to 0.1%). The chain combines TRBV27 with TRBJ2-1; D unclear. Germline CDR1 reads MNHEY; CDR2 reads SMNVEV (reference sequence). V gave up 1 base and J gave up 4 bases, with 11 bases separating them. The CDR3 length is 15 residues. CDR3 in amino acids: CASSLLALRYNEQFF. CDR3 sequence (DNA): TGTGCCAGCAGTTTATTGGCATTACGATACAATGAGCAGTTCTTC.

J is TRBJ1-1 and V is TRBV5-4; D is ambiguous. V lost 0 bases to trimming and J lost 3 bases, with 9 bases between them. This CDR3 has 14 amino acids. The germline V gene encodes CDR1 SGHNT and CDR2 YYREEE (reference sequence). CDR3 nucleotides: TGTGCCAGCAGCTTGGATGGGGTTTACACTGAAGCTTTCTTT. Amino acids: CASSLDGVYTEAFF.

This sequence joins TRBV9 and TRBJ1-2, with D possibly TRBD1 on 5 matching bases. Germline V gene sequence: CDR1 SGDLS, CDR2 YYNGEE. This CDR3 is 15 amino acids long. V was clipped by 0 bases and J by 0 bases, with 9 bases between them. CDR3 protein: CASSVVPGPNYGYTF. CDR3 DNA: TGTGCCAGCAGCGTAGTGCCAGGGCCTAACTATGGCTACACCTTC.

The CDR3 region is CASSPPGADSYEQYV. CDR3 bases: TGTGCTAGCAGCCCCCCTGGAGCAGACTCCTACGAGCAGTACGTC. The chain joins TRBV7-7 to TRBJ2-7; D is unresolved. The CDR3 totals 15 residues. Germline V lookup: CDR1 SSHAT, CDR2 FNYEAQ (reference sequence).

This rearrangement joins TRBV7-2 to TRBJ2-3; D is ambiguous. This CDR3 has 12 amino acids. CDR1 and CDR2 (germline): SGHTA, FQGNSA. Trimming cost V 1 base and J 7 bases, with 6 bases left between them. The CDR3 reads CASSLGLNTQYF. CDR3 sequence (DNA): TGTGCCAGCAGCTTAGGACTTAATACGCAGTATTTT. The entire variable domain, with the rest obtained from reference TRBV7-2 and TRBJ2-3, is as follows: GAGVSQSPSNKVTEKGKDVELRCDPISGHTALYWYRQSLGQGLEFLIYFQGNSAPDKSGLPSDRFSAERTGGSVSTLTIQRTQQEDSAVYLCASSLGLNTQYFGPGTRLTVL.

As DNA, the CDR3 is TGTGCCAGCAGCTCAGGACAGGGGGACTATGGCTACACCTTC. This gives the protein CASSSGQGDYGYTF. The genes are TRBV7-9 and TRBJ1-2, with 10 nucleotides matching TRBD1. The CDR3 totals 14 residues. Germline V gene sequence: CDR1 SEHNR, CDR2 FQNEAQ (reference sequence). V gave up 4 bases and J gave up 3 bases; unmatched junction bases: 2.

The chain couples TRBV10-3 to TRBJ2-5; 9 bases are a match to TRBD2. The CDR3 totals 17 residues. Germline V gene sequence: CDR1 ENHRY, CDR2 SYGVKD. With 0 bases clipped from V and 2 bases from J, the junction kept 7 bases outside the gene matches. CDR3 protein: CAISESQRGDRQETQYF. The CDR3 nucleotides read TGTGCCATCAGTGAGTCGCAGCGGGGGGACCGACAAGAGACCCAGTACTTC.